These 24 T cell receptor beta chains were sequenced from one sample in a study of shared clonotypes between healthy human individuals. Libraries were prepared by immunoSEQ multiplex PCR; TCRdb keeps only in-frame clonotypes and omits some of them. Among roughly 1,500,000 clones, approximately 98.5% were seen once, and the ten largest hold about 0.4%. The sequencing sample was made of naive CD4+ T cells sorted from blood. The subset: CD45RA+ positively selected. The receptor source for this set is a man aged 25-45 years in good health.

This sequence joins TRBV29-1 and TRBJ2-4; 9 bases align to TRBD2. J was trimmed by 10 bases and V by 3 bases; bases with no gene match: 13. This CDR3 has 15 residues. Germline CDR1 SQVTM, CDR2 ANQGSEA. The CDR3 loop is CSVEGSGSLPGIQYF. The DNA for the CDR3 is TGCAGCGTTGAGGGTAGCGGGAGTCTCCCGGGGATTCAGTACTTC.

This sequence joins TRBV6-1 and TRBJ2-7; 8 nucleotides line up with TRBD2. Germline trimming cut 7 bases from V and 5 bases from J; bases unmatched to any gene: 10. Germline loops: CDR1 MNHNS, CDR2 SASEGT. The CDR3 runs 14 residues. The CDR3 DNA reads as TGTGCCAGCATCCCCAGAGGACTAGCCGACGAGCAGTACTTC. Its protein is CASIPRGLADEQYF.

This clone has a single count. The rearrangement uses TRBV7-2 and TRBJ2-2; possible D gene TRBD2, 5 bases. Trimming removed 5 bases from V and 4 bases from J, with 23 bases in between. Germline loops: CDR1 SGHTA, CDR2 FQGNSA. The CDR3 spans 18 residues. DNA for the CDR3: TGTGCCAGCAGCCCTGACCGGAGGCTAGCCGACGGCACCGGGGAGCTGTTTTTT. The encoded protein is CASSPDRRLADGTGELFF.

V gene TRBV4-1 combines with J gene TRBJ1-1; D possibly corresponds to TRBD1 (5 bases). Germline V CDR1 and CDR2: MGHRA, YSYEKL. The CDR3 is 15 residues long. Deletions cut 4 bases from V and 3 bases from J, with 15 bases between. CDR3 bases: TGCGCCAGCAGCCTCCGGGGCGGGGCGGACACTGAAGCTTTCTTT. Translated, it gives CASSLRGGADTEAFF.

The chain combines TRBV9 with TRBJ2-7; 7 bases map to TRBD2. Germline loops: CDR1 SGDLS, CDR2 YYNGEE. V gave up 4 bases and J gave up 0 bases; unmatched junction bases: 4. There are 14 residues in the CDR3. CDR3 in DNA: TGTGCCAGCAGCCATCTAGCGGCCTCCTACGAGCAGTACTTC. Amino acids: CASSHLAASYEQYF.

This clone was seen a single time. This rearrangement joins TRBV18 to TRBJ2-4, with 8 bases aligning to TRBD1. V was clipped by 4 bases and J by 5 bases; unmatched bases: 10. The CDR3 is made up of 16 amino acids. Germline CDR1 is KGHSH and CDR2 is LQKENI. For the CDR3, the DNA is TGTGCCAGCTCACAACAAACAGGGGGGAGAGAAAACATTCAGTACTTC. Residues: CASSQQTGGRENIQYF.

Note on this clone: This same CDR3 is encoded by further DNA sequences in the sample. This chain uses TRBV7-2 with TRBJ2-5, with D possibly TRBD2 on 6 matching bases. This CDR3 is 13 amino acids long. Trimming removed 5 bases from V and 5 bases from J, with 12 bases in between. Germline CDR1 is SGHTA and CDR2 is FQGNSA. The CDR3 here is CASSLGGRETQYF. The DNA for the CDR3 is TGTGCCAGCAGCCTGGGGGGACGGGAGACCCAGTACTTC.

This clone has a single count. The V and J genes are TRBV28 and TRBJ2-1; D uncertain. Trimming stripped 3 bases from V and 8 bases from J, with 11 bases between. The CDR3 length is 13 residues. The V gene's germline CDR1 is MDHEN and CDR2 SYDVKM. The CDR3 DNA reads as TGTGCCAGCAGTTTGGATATGAACCATGAGCAGTTCTTC. This gives the protein CASSLDMNHEQFF.

The V call is TRBV11-3, the J call TRBJ2-7; 9 nucleotides line up with TRBD1. Germline-derived CDR1 and CDR2 are SGHNT and YENEEA. The CDR3 is 16 residues long. V shed 0 bases, J shed 1 base, and the junction held 4 bases outside the gene matches. CDR3 protein: CASSLDSGQGSYEQYF. CDR3 DNA: TGTGCCAGCAGCTTAGATTCGGGACAGGGATCCTACGAGCAGTACTTC.

The rearrangement uses TRBV18 and TRBJ2-7, with D perhaps being TRBD1 or TRBD2 (5 bases each). Trimming removed 6 bases at V and 5 bases at J, with 17 bases between. The CDR3 length is 14 residues. From germline, CDR1 is KGHSH and CDR2 LQKENI. The CDR3 DNA reads as TGTGCCAGCTCTATAAACCGGGGCGCCCACGAGCAGTACTTC. Translating gives CASSINRGAHEQYF.

This chain links TRBV18 with TRBJ2-7; D may be TRBD1 (6 bases). The CDR3 length is 14 residues. V shed 5 bases and J shed 6 bases, with 17 bases lying between them. The germline V gene has CDR1 KGHSH and CDR2 LQKENI. This CDR3 is CASSRMDSPSEQYF. CDR3 in DNA: TGTGCCAGCTCAAGAATGGACAGCCCGTCCGAGCAGTACTTC.

The chain uses TRBV25-1 and TRBJ1-2; TRBD1 matches 8 bases. The CDR3 is made up of 14 amino acids. The junction had 7 bases not matched to a gene; V was cut back by 4 bases and J by 6 bases. The germline gives CDR1 MGHDK, CDR2 SYGVNS. DNA for the CDR3: TGTGCCAGCAGTGTTCCCGGACAGGGCAATGGCTACACCTTC. Protein sequence: CASSVPGQGNGYTF.

CDR3 sequence (DNA): TGTGCCAGCAGCTTAGCAGGACAGCCAGGCGAGCAGTACTTC. It specifies CASSLAGQPGEQYF. The J gene is TRBJ2-7, the V gene TRBV7-9; the D gene is possibly TRBD1 (6 bases). The CDR3 contains 14 residues. Germline-derived CDR1 and CDR2 are SEHNR and FQNEAQ (reference sequence). Between the trimmed V and J ends, which lost 0 bases and 6 bases, there was a span of 12 bases. Drawing the rest from reference TRBV7-9 and TRBJ2-7, the complete variable domain is DTGVSQNPRHKITKRGQNVTFRCDPISEHNRLYWYRQTLGQGPEFLTYFQNEAQLEKSRLLSDRFSAERPKGSFSTLEIQRTEQGDSAMYLCASSLAGQPGEQYFGPGTRLTVT.

The rearrangement uses TRBV19 and TRBJ2-7; 12 nucleotides agree with TRBD2. Per germline, CDR1 LNHDA and CDR2 SQIVND (reference sequence). Germline trimming cut 4 bases from V and 3 bases from J; bases unmatched to any gene: 10. This CDR3 is 17 amino acids long. The CDR3 coding sequence is TGTGCCAGTAGTAAAGGTGGAGCTAGCGGGAGGGTCTACGAGCAGTACTTC. This codes for CASSKGGASGRVYEQYF.

This chain uses TRBV2 with TRBJ2-1; the D gene is possibly TRBD1 (5 bases). This CDR3 comprises 16 residues. Germline V lookup: CDR1 SNHLY, CDR2 FYNNEI. Trimming removed 1 base from V and 3 bases from J, with 13 bases in between. CDR3 sequence: CASSEETGRLYNEQFF. DNA for the CDR3: TGTGCCAGCAGTGAAGAAACAGGCCGACTCTACAATGAGCAGTTCTTC.

This chain uses TRBV28 with TRBJ1-5; TRBD1 is a possible D gene (5 bases). The germline V gene has CDR1 MDHEN and CDR2 SYDVKM. CDR3 size: 14 residues. V lost 5 bases to trimming and J lost 4 bases, with 12 bases between them. CDR3 region: CASSGTEVNQPQHF. DNA for the CDR3: TGTGCCAGCAGTGGGACGGAAGTAAATCAGCCCCAGCATTTT. The full variable domain, rest sourced from reference TRBV28 and TRBJ1-5, is DVKVTQSSRYLVKRTGEKVFLECVQDMDHENMFWYRQDPGLGLRLIYFSYDVKMKEKGDIPEGYSVSREKKERFSLILESASTNQTSMYLCASSGTEVNQPQHFGDGTRLSIL.

The chain recombines TRBV9 with TRBJ1-2; D not certain. Trimming took 0 bases from V and 8 from J, leaving 17 bases between them. This CDR3 comprises 15 residues. Germline V lookup: CDR1 SGDLS, CDR2 YYNGEE. This CDR3 reads CASSVGVIGHDGYTF. The CDR3 DNA reads TGTGCCAGCAGCGTAGGGGTGATCGGTCATGACGGCTACACCTTC.

The V gene is TRBV29-1, the J gene TRBJ1-3; D might be TRBD1 (6 bases). Trimming took 5 bases from V and 0 from J, leaving 11 bases between them. Germline assignment: CDR1 SQVTM and CDR2 ANQGSEA. This CDR3 comprises 14 residues. This CDR3 is CSVQGRNSGNTIYF. In DNA, the CDR3 is TGCAGCGTTCAGGGGCGAAACTCTGGAAACACCATATATTTT.

This chain connects TRBV2 to TRBJ2-7, with 9 bases fitting TRBD1. Germline V gives CDR1 SNHLY, CDR2 FYNNEI. The CDR3 consists of 15 residues. The V segment lost 6 bases and the J segment 6 bases; nucleotides outside the gene matches: 12. The CDR3 sequence: CASRNTGGPLGEQYF. Here the CDR3 DNA reads TGTGCCAGCAGGAATACAGGGGGCCCACTTGGCGAGCAGTACTTC.

This sequence joins TRBV5-1 and TRBJ2-3; TRBD2 aligns across 9 bases. CDR1 and CDR2 from the germline V gene are SGHRS and YFSETQ. CDR3 size: 18 residues. V shed 6 bases and J 0 bases; nucleotides not matched to a gene: 14. The chain's CDR3 is CASKGASSGMDSTDTQYF. The CDR3 bases are TGCGCCAGCAAGGGGGCTTCTAGCGGGATGGATAGCACAGATACGCAGTATTTT.

This clone was seen once. The chain is built from TRBV15 and TRBJ1-2; D gene ambiguous. CDR3 length: 13 amino acids. V was pared by 2 bases and J by 4 bases, with 8 bases between. The V gene's germline CDR1 is LNHNV and CDR2 YYDKDF (reference sequence). CDR3 protein: CATSRRSTYGYTF. The CDR3 DNA follows: TGTGCCACCAGCAGAAGAAGCACCTATGGCTACACCTTC.

This chain uses TRBV18 with TRBJ2-7, with 7 bases fitting TRBD1. The junction had 6 bases not matched to a gene; V was cut back by 6 bases and J by 1 base. The CDR3 covers 14 residues. CDR1 KGHSH and CDR2 LQKENI come from the germline V gene. CDR3 DNA: TGTGCCAGCTCCGATCAGACAGGGTCCTACGAGCAGTACTTC. Translated: CASSDQTGSYEQYF. The whole variable domain, remainder taken from reference TRBV18 and TRBJ2-7, is NAGVMQNPRHLVRRRGQEARLRCSPMKGHSHVYWYRQLPEEGLKFMVYLQKENIIDESGMPKERFSAEFPKEGPSILRIQQVVRGDSAAYFCASSDQTGSYEQYFGPGTRLTVT.

The chain uses TRBV9 and TRBJ2-1; maybe TRBD2 (6 bases). V lost 3 bases and J 6 bases, leaving 16 bases between the germline ends. CDR3 size: 15 residues. In germline, CDR1 is SGDLS, CDR2 YYNGEE. As DNA, the CDR3 is TGTGCCAGCAGCGCCCCGGGACTCGACTCCAATGAGCAGTTCTTC. This translates into CASSAPGLDSNEQFF.

The V gene is TRBV5-5, the J gene TRBJ2-1; 9 bases agree with TRBD2. CDR1 is SGHKS and CDR2 is YYEKEE in the germline V gene (reference sequence). With V trimmed by 0 bases and J by 3 bases, 1 base remained unmatched. The CDR3 loop spans 15 amino acids. The CDR3 here is CASSLVAGDYNEQFF. CDR3 DNA sequence: TGTGCCAGCAGCTTGGTAGCGGGGGACTACAATGAGCAGTTCTTC. Filled out from reference TRBV5-5 and TRBJ2-1, the complete variable domain reads DAGVTQSPTHLIKTRGQQVTLRCSPISGHKSVSWYQQVLGQGPQFIFQYYEKEERGRGNFPDRFSARQFPNYSSELNVNALLLGDSALYLCASSLVAGDYNEQFFGPGTRLTVL.